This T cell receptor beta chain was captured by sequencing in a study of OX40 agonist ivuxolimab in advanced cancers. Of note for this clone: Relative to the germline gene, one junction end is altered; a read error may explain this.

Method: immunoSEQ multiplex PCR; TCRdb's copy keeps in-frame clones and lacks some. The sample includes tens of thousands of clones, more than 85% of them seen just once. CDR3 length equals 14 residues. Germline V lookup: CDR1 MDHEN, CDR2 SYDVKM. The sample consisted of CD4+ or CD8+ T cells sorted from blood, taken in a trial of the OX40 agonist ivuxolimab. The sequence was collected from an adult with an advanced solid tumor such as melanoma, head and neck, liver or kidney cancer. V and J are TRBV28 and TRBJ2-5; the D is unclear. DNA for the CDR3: TGCGCCAGCTCCGGTCGGGCTAGTTTTGAGACCCAGTACTTC. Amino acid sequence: CASSGRASFETQYF.